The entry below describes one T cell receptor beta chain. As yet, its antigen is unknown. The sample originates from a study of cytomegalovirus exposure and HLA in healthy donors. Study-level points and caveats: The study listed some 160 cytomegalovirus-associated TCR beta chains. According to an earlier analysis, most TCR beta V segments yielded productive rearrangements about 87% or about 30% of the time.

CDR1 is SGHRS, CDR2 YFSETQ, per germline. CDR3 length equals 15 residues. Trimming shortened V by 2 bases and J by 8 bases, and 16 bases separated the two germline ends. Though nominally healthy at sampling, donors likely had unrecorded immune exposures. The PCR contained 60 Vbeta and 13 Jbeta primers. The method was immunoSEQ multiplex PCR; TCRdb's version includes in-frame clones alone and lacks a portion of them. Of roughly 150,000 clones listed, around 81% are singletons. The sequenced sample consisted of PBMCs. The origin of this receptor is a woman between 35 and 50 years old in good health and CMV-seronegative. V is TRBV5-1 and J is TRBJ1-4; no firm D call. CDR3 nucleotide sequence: TGCGCCAGCAGCTTCGGTGGCGGTCGGTGGGAAAAACTGTTTTTT. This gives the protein CASSFGGGRWEKLFF.